The 16 T cell receptor beta chains listed next were all sequenced from one sample in a study of breast tumors, draining lymph nodes, adjacent tissues (dated by TCRdb to the mid-2010s). Lymph node samples came from the axillary draining lymph nodes of breast cancer patients. The library was produced with multiplex PCR. Sequencing relied on an Illumina HiSeq 2000. In TCRdb, the public reads were trimmed at Q25 with fastp and aligned with MiXCR, with productive beta chains retained. Rows with a matching CDR3 protein are joined into one entry that keeps the most common DNA and genes. The sample profile shows 150,000 to 200,000 distinct CDR3 sequences; roughly a third of them were found once. Around 4.5% of the sample lies in the top ten. The sample comprised axillary lymph node tissue. These receptors came from a female donor with breast cancer. Some clones in this sample may be carry-over from other donors' samples.

In its sample, this clonotype was seen many times. The chain employs TRBV2 and TRBJ2-7, with TRBD1 matching 9 bases. The length of the CDR3 is 13 residues. Germline CDR1 is SNHLY and CDR2 is FYNNEI. V lost 10 bases and J lost 2; bases outside the gene matches: 6. In DNA form, the CDR3 reads TGTGCCACCGGGGACAGGGTGGCCTACGAGCAGTACTTC. The encoded protein is CATGDRVAYEQYF.

Regarding this clonotype: This may be a read error, as it is one base from a much larger clone. The chain is built from TRBV6-5 and TRBJ2-7; TRBD2 matches 7 bases. The CDR3 contains 15 residues. In germline, CDR1 is MNHEY, CDR2 SVGAGI. CDR3 loop: CASLKSGGSSHEQYF. The CDR3, as DNA: TGTGCCAGCCTTAAATCCGGGGGGTCCTCCCACGAGCAGTACTTC.

A remark on this clonotype: This may be a read error, as it is one base from a much larger clone. The chain uses TRBV9 and TRBJ1-2; 12 positions agree with TRBD1. The V gene's germline CDR1 is SGDLS and CDR2 YYNGEE. CDR3 length equals 15 residues. CDR3 sequence reads: CASSARDRGRDGSTF. Written as DNA, the CDR3 is TGTGCCAGCAGCGCCCGGGACAGGGGGCGCGATGGCTCCACCTTC.

A word on this clonotype: This may stem from a read error, because a much larger clone lies one nucleotide away. The limits of the CDR3 on the DNA are not certain, so only TCRdb's listed CDR3 is given. This chain links TRBV20-1 with TRBJ1-2. Ends included, the CDR3 has 12 residues. The germline V gene has CDR1 DFQATT and CDR2 SNEGSKA (reference sequence). This CDR3 is CSAREVGFGSTF.

This clonotype was detected ten times or more. The chain employs TRBV14 and TRBJ1-2; tentative D call: TRBD1 (5 bases). V was shortened by 4 bases and J by 0 bases, with 15 bases between the two germline ends. Germline loops: CDR1 SGHDN, CDR2 FVKESK. The CDR3 is 16 residues long. The CDR3 sequence is CASSPLTGFSNYGYTF. The CDR3, as DNA: TGTGCCAGCAGCCCACTTACAGGATTTTCTAACTATGGCTACACCTTC.

At least ten counts were recorded for this clonotype. The CDR3 loop is CAIKGQGATGELFF. The CDR3 bases are TGTGCCATCAAAGGACAGGGGGCGACCGGGGAGCTGTTTTTT. V usage is TRBV10-3 and J usage is TRBJ2-2; 11 nucleotides match TRBD1. Germline loops: CDR1 ENHRY, CDR2 SYGVKD. The V and J ends lost 7 bases and 5 bases, in that order; junction bases with no gene match: 3. The CDR3 spans 14 residues.

At least ten counts were recorded for this clonotype. The rearrangement links TRBV2 to TRBJ2-7; D may correspond to TRBD1 or TRBD2 (5 bases each). This CDR3 region has 17 residues. Germline assignment: CDR1 SNHLY and CDR2 FYNNEI. V was cut by 3 bases and J by 0 bases, with 18 bases left in between. The CDR3 loop reads CASSDSEWDLRSYEQYF. CDR3 nucleotides: TGTGCCAGCAGTGATTCGGAGTGGGACCTACGCTCCTACGAGCAGTACTTC.

This clonotype was counted a few times. The chain uses TRBV7-9 and TRBJ1-1; D is perhaps TRBD1 (5 bases). Germline V gene sequence: CDR1 SEHNR, CDR2 FQNEAQ (reference sequence). The CDR3 has 17 residues. V lost 5 bases and J lost 4, with 23 bases in between. The CDR3 bases are TGTGCCAGCAGCCCCCCCGGCGCAGGGCGGGGGAGCACTGAAGCTTTCTTT. Its translation: CASSPPGAGRGSTEAFF.

In the case of this clonotype: Here the CDR3 omits its conserved ending phenylalanine or tryptophan, so a read error is the likely source. This sequence joins TRBV12-3 or TRBV12-4 and TRBJ1-2; D is perhaps TRBD1 (6 bases). This CDR3 spans 13 amino acids. V was trimmed by 7 bases and J by 7 bases, leaving 16 bases between them. The chain's CDR3 is CASTHPGHSGYTS. Written as DNA, the CDR3 is TGTGCCAGCACCCACCCGGGACACTCTGGCTACACCTCC.

Comment on this clonotype: No DNA is shown, since the ends of the CDR3 on it are uncertain; the CDR3 is the one TCRdb lists. V gene TRBV9 combines with J gene TRBJ2-5; the table's D gene call, TRBD2, was not cross checked with the DNA. The CDR3 extends over 16 residues, inclusive of both ends. CDR1 SGDLS and CDR2 YYNGEE come from the germline V gene. The CDR3 is CASSVVGSGSSGGRGF.

With regard to this clonotype: A much larger clone sits a single nucleotide away, making a read error possible. V and J are TRBV19 and TRBJ2-1; TRBD2 matches at 11 bases. Germline CDR1 LNHDA, CDR2 SQIVND (reference sequence). The length of the CDR3 is 15 residues. As DNA, the CDR3 is TGTGCCAGTAGGACTAGCGGGACTCCCTACAATGAGCAGCTCTTC. Translated: CASRTSGTPYNEQLF.

About this clonotype: One end of the junction is discordant with germline, which a read error may explain. The chain uses TRBV14 and TRBJ2-7; D is uncertain. CDR3 size: 12 residues. Germline V gives CDR1 SGHDN, CDR2 FVKESK. This CDR3 reads CASSQLGNEQHF. The CDR3 region has the DNA TGTGCCAGCAGCCAACTCGGCAACGAGCAGCACTTC.

CDR3 sequence: CASRPWTGTVVGELFF. In nucleotides, the CDR3 is TGTGCCAGCAGACCTTGGACAGGGACTGTGGTCGGGGAGCTGTTTTTT. The chain carries TRBV6-5 and TRBJ2-2; 8 bases align to TRBD1. The CDR3 sequence is 16 residues long. J was trimmed by 7 bases and V by 6 bases; bases with no gene match: 13. In germline, CDR1 is MNHEY, CDR2 SVGAGI.

A remark on this clonotype: Sequence at one end of the junction differs from germline and may be a read error. The rearrangement joins TRBV12-3 or TRBV12-4 to TRBJ2-1, with a tentative D call TRBD2 (6 bases). This CDR3 is 16 amino acids long. CDR3 loop: CTSSLEDGSSYNEQLF. CDR3 bases: TGTACCAGCAGTTTAGAGGACGGGAGCTCCTACAATGAGCAGCTCTTC.

This clonotype appeared once. The chain couples TRBV9 to TRBJ2-5; TRBD2 matches 12 bases. Trimming took 4 bases from V and 4 from J; bases not matched to a gene: 8. This CDR3 is 16 amino acids long. Germline CDR1 and CDR2: SGDLS and YYNGEE. Here the CDR3 DNA reads TGTGCCAGCAGCATCCGGACTAGCGGGGCTGGAGAGACCCAGTACTTC. It codes for CASSIRTSGAGETQYF.

The chain carries TRBV4-1 and TRBJ1-5; D call uncertain. The germline V gene encodes CDR1 MGHRA and CDR2 YSYEKL. This CDR3 contains 12 residues. V lost 0 bases to trimming and J lost 7 bases, with 4 bases between them. The CDR3, as DNA: TGCGCCAGCAGCCAAGATGGGCAGCCCCAGCATTTT. This codes for CASSQDGQPQHF.